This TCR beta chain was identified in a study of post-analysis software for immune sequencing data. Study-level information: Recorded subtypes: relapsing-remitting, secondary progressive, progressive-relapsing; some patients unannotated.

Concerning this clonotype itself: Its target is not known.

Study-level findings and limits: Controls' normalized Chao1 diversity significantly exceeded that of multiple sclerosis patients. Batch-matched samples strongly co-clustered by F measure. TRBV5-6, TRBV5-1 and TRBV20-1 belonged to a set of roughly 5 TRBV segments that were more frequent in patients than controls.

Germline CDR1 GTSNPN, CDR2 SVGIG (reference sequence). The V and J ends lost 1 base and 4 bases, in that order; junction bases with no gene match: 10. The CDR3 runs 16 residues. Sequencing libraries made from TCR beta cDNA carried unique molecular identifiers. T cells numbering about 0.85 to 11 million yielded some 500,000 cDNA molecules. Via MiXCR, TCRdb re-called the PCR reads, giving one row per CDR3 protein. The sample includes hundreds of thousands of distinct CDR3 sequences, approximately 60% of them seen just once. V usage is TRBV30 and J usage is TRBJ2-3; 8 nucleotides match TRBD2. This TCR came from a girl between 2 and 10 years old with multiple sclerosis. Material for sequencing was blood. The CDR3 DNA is TGTGCCTGGAGTGGACTGAACGGGGGGGCCGCAGATACGCAGTATTTT. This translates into CAWSGLNGGAADTQYF. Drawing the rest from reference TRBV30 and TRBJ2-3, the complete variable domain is SQTIHQWPATLVQPVGSPLSLECTVEGTSNPNLYWYRQAAGRGLQLLFYSVGIGQISSEVPQNLSASRPQDRQFILSSKKLLLSDSGFYLCAWSGLNGGAADTQYFGPGTRLTVL.